Described below is a single T cell receptor (beta chain) sequence and its context. Antigen specificity is unknown. Germline loops: CDR1 SGDLS, CDR2 YYNGEE. V was shortened by 3 bases and J by 5 bases, with 12 bases between the two germline ends. The CDR3 is 13 residues long. Amplification used 52 TRBV primers and 13 TRBJ primers. Sequencing was performed with immunoSEQ multiplex PCR; in TCRdb, only in-frame clones are kept and a portion is missing. There are roughly 32,000 clones in the sample; around 89% occur only once, and 2.4% lies in the top ten. This specimen belongs to a study of regulatory T cells. Study findings and constraints: Hydrophobic residues at CDR3 positions 6 and 7 were enriched in conventional CD4+ T cells of CD3G-deficient patients. In patients, unique TRB V-J pairs were restricted and V/J usage skewed, especially in Tregs.

Patients aged 2 to 39 years had fewer naive T cells. This TCR came from a person under 30 with CD3G deficiency. Sequences were obtained from conventional CD4+ T cells sorted from blood. V and J are TRBV9 and TRBJ2-7, with no clear D. CDR3 nucleotide sequence: TGTGCCAGCAGCGAAGACACCGTGGACGAGCAGTACTTC. Amino acids: CASSEDTVDEQYF.